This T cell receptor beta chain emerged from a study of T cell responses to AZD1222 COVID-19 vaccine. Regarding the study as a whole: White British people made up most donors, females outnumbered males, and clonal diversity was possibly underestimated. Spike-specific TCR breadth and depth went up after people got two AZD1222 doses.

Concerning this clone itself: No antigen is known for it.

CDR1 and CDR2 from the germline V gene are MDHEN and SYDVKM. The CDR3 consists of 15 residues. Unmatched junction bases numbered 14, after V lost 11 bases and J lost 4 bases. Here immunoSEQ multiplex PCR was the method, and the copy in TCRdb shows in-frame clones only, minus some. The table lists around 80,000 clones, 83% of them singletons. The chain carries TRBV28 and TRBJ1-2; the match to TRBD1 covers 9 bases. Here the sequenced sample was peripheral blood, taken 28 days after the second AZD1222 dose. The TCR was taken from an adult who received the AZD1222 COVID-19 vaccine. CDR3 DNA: TGTGCCGTCCAGGGACAGGGACCTTTGGGCTATGGCTACACCTTC. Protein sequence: CAVQGQGPLGYGYTF.